This is a list of T cell receptor beta chains from one sample in a study of post-analysis software for immune sequencing data. TCRdb reprocessed the PCR reads via MiXCR and lists one record per CDR3 protein. The sample yields some 450,000 distinct CDR3 sequences, around 40% seen once. The sample consisted of blood. The source of these receptors is a girl aged 10 to 17 with multiple sclerosis. The CDR3 runs from the conserved cysteine through the conserved F or W. Fields, in order: CDR3 protein, CDR3 DNA, J gene, V gene, clone size, D gene. D genes are given only for firm matches. Part of the rows lack a size; the others show once, few, many or a class for expanded clones.

cdr3_aa: CSALSGSRSYEQYF
cdr3_nt: TGCAGTGCTCTTAGCGGGAGCCGTTCCTACGAGCAGTACTTC
j_call: TRBJ2-7
v_call: TRBV20-1
clone_size: NA
d_call: TRBD2

cdr3_aa: CASSLEPSGRAVYEQYF
cdr3_nt: TGCGCCAGCAGCTTGGAGCCTAGCGGGAGGGCCGTTTACGAGCAGTACTTC
j_call: TRBJ2-7
v_call: TRBV5-1
clone_size: NA
d_call: TRBD2

cdr3_aa: CASSLTGAKLNQGEQFF
cdr3_nt: TGTGCCAGCAGCTTAACGGGGGCAAAATTAAACCAGGGTGAGCAGTTCTTC
j_call: TRBJ2-1
v_call: TRBV7-3
clone_size: few
d_call: NA

cdr3_aa: CASSGGLAEHYEQYF
cdr3_nt: TGTGCCAGCAGCGGAGGACTAGCCGAGCACTACGAGCAGTACTTC
j_call: TRBJ2-7
v_call: TRBV9
clone_size: NA
d_call: TRBD2

cdr3_aa: CASSLPGSMNTEAFF
cdr3_nt: TGTGCCAGCAGTTTGCCCGGTTCTATGAACACTGAAGCTTTCTTT
j_call: TRBJ1-1
v_call: TRBV28
clone_size: NA
d_call: NA

cdr3_aa: CASSQGASAPRGTDTQYF
cdr3_nt: TGTGCCAGCAGCCAAGGGGCCTCGGCCCCGAGGGGCACAGATACGCAGTATTTT
j_call: TRBJ2-3
v_call: TRBV4-2
clone_size: NA
d_call: NA

cdr3_aa: CSVPRLAGAAQFF
cdr3_nt: TGCAGCGTTCCCCGGCTAGCGGGAGCCGCGCAGTTCTTC
j_call: TRBJ2-1
v_call: TRBV29-1
clone_size: few
d_call: TRBD2

cdr3_aa: CASSQVPGSSYEQYF
cdr3_nt: TGCGCCAGCAGCCAAGTGCCGGGGAGCTCCTACGAGCAGTACTTC
j_call: TRBJ2-7
v_call: TRBV4-1
clone_size: few
d_call: NA

cdr3_aa: CASSLGDRGWSTEAFF
cdr3_nt: TGTGCCAGCAGTTTAGGGGACAGGGGATGGAGCACTGAAGCTTTCTTT
j_call: TRBJ1-1
v_call: TRBV28
clone_size: once
d_call: TRBD1

cdr3_aa: CATSDVGAGGNQPQHF
cdr3_nt: TGTGCCACCAGTGATGTGGGGGCAGGAGGCAATCAGCCCCAGCATTTT
j_call: TRBJ1-5
v_call: TRBV24-1
clone_size: NA
d_call: NA

cdr3_aa: CASSPFRLDSHSSYEQYF
cdr3_nt: TGTGCCAGCTCACCATTCCGACTGGACAGCCACAGCTCCTACGAGCAGTACTTC
j_call: TRBJ2-7
v_call: TRBV18
clone_size: NA
d_call: NA

cdr3_aa: CASSLVPGASYEQYF
cdr3_nt: TGCGCCAGCAGCTTGGTACCAGGGGCCTCCTACGAGCAGTACTTC
j_call: TRBJ2-7
v_call: TRBV5-1
clone_size: few
d_call: NA

cdr3_aa: CATSRDLEKSSRSYEQYF
cdr3_nt: TGTGCCACCAGCAGAGATCTTGAGAAGTCCTCCCGCTCCTACGAGCAGTACTTC
j_call: TRBJ2-7
v_call: TRBV15
clone_size: NA
d_call: NA

cdr3_aa: CASSLLSSYNEQFF
cdr3_nt: TGTGCCAGCAGTTTACTCAGCTCCTACAATGAGCAGTTCTTC
j_call: TRBJ2-1
v_call: TRBV28
clone_size: NA
d_call: NA

cdr3_aa: CASSYYNGPTYEQYF
cdr3_nt: TGTGCCAGCAGTTACTATAATGGACCAACCTACGAGCAGTACTTC
j_call: TRBJ2-7
v_call: TRBV6-5
clone_size: few
d_call: NA

cdr3_aa: CASSEAGVAGVGETQYF
cdr3_nt: TGTGCCAGCAGTGAAGCTGGGGTAGCGGGAGTTGGAGAGACCCAGTACTTC
j_call: TRBJ2-5
v_call: TRBV2
clone_size: few
d_call: TRBD2

cdr3_aa: CSVLGRGRGGDTEAFF
cdr3_nt: TGCAGCGTTCTAGGTAGGGGCCGGGGGGGTGACACTGAAGCTTTCTTT
j_call: TRBJ1-1
v_call: TRBV29-1
clone_size: NA
d_call: NA

cdr3_aa: CATSRRRREGSGSYEQYF
cdr3_nt: TGTGCCACCAGCCGTCGTCGGCGGGAGGGCTCCGGATCCTACGAGCAGTACTTC
j_call: TRBJ2-7
v_call: TRBV15
clone_size: NA
d_call: TRBD2

cdr3_aa: CASSPGVTEETQYF
cdr3_nt: TGCGCCAGCAGCCCCGGGGTCACTGAAGAGACCCAGTACTTC
j_call: TRBJ2-5
v_call: TRBV5-1
clone_size: NA
d_call: NA

cdr3_aa: CASSLTGRSNQPQHF
cdr3_nt: TGTGCCAGTAGTTTAACCGGGAGAAGCAATCAGCCCCAGCATTTT
j_call: TRBJ1-5
v_call: TRBV19
clone_size: NA
d_call: NA

cdr3_aa: CASSLVKGNNQPQHF
cdr3_nt: TGTGCCAGCAGCTTAGTAAAAGGGAACAATCAGCCCCAGCATTTT
j_call: TRBJ1-5
v_call: TRBV7-8
clone_size: NA
d_call: NA

cdr3_aa: CASSSTGYEQYF
cdr3_nt: TGTGCCAGCAGCTCCACTGGCTACGAGCAGTACTTC
j_call: TRBJ2-7
v_call: TRBV5-1
clone_size: many
d_call: NA

cdr3_aa: CASSVGVGAGANVLTF
cdr3_nt: TGTGCCAGCAGCGTAGGTGTAGGGGCCGGGGCCAACGTCCTGACTTTC
j_call: TRBJ2-6
v_call: TRBV9
clone_size: few
d_call: NA

cdr3_aa: CASSLGGRSAYEQYF
cdr3_nt: TGTGCCAGCAGTTTAGGAGGGAGATCGGCCTACGAGCAGTACTTC
j_call: TRBJ2-7
v_call: TRBV27
clone_size: NA
d_call: NA

cdr3_aa: CASSPGTSAYEQYF
cdr3_nt: TGTGCCAGCAGCCCCGGGACTAGCGCCTACGAGCAGTACTTC
j_call: TRBJ2-7
v_call: TRBV12-3/TRBV12-4
clone_size: NA
d_call: TRBD2

cdr3_aa: CASSLMSQAEQFF
cdr3_nt: TGTGCCAGCAGCTTAATGTCCCAAGCCGAGCAGTTCTTC
j_call: TRBJ2-1
v_call: TRBV7-3
clone_size: few
d_call: NA

cdr3_aa: CASSPGQGEISEQYF
cdr3_nt: TGTGCCAGCTCACCCGGACAGGGGGAGATCAGCGAGCAGTACTTC
j_call: TRBJ2-7
v_call: TRBV18
clone_size: NA
d_call: TRBD1

cdr3_aa: CASSRGLAEKNIQYF
cdr3_nt: TGCGCCAGCAGCCGGGGACTAGCGGAAAAAAACATTCAGTACTTC
j_call: TRBJ2-4
v_call: TRBV4-1
clone_size: many
d_call: TRBD2

cdr3_aa: CASSFLGQGATDTQYF
cdr3_nt: TGTGCCAGCAGCTTCCTCGGACAGGGCGCCACAGATACGCAGTATTTT
j_call: TRBJ2-3
v_call: TRBV7-3
clone_size: NA
d_call: TRBD1

cdr3_aa: CASSTGYGYTF
cdr3_nt: TGTGCCAGCAGTACAGGCTATGGCTACACCTTC
j_call: TRBJ1-2
v_call: TRBV6-5
clone_size: NA
d_call: NA

cdr3_aa: CASSWYLSGTYEQYF
cdr3_nt: TGTGCCAGCAGTTGGTATCTTAGCGGGACTTACGAGCAGTACTTC
j_call: TRBJ2-7
v_call: TRBV6-1
clone_size: NA
d_call: TRBD2

cdr3_aa: CANPGGKNNEQFF
cdr3_nt: TGTGCCAACCCGGGGGGGAAAAACAATGAGCAGTTCTTC
j_call: TRBJ2-1
v_call: TRBV6-5
clone_size: NA
d_call: TRBD2

cdr3_aa: CASSLRASGWSSYNEQYF
cdr3_nt: TGTGCCAGCAGCTTGCGAGCATCAGGGTGGAGCTCCTACAATGAGCAGTACTTC
j_call: TRBJ2-7
v_call: TRBV11-2
clone_size: NA
d_call: NA

cdr3_aa: CASSAPSSDTQYF
cdr3_nt: TGTGCCAGTAGTGCACCGTCCTCAGATACGCAGTATTTT
j_call: TRBJ2-3
v_call: TRBV2
clone_size: NA
d_call: NA

cdr3_aa: CASSQGSREDIETQYF
cdr3_nt: TGTGCCAGCAGCCAGGGGTCGCGGGAGGATATCGAGACCCAGTACTTC
j_call: TRBJ2-5
v_call: TRBV3-1
clone_size: few
d_call: TRBD2

cdr3_aa: CASSLLAGALQTQYF
cdr3_nt: TGTGCCAGCAGCTTACTAGCGGGAGCGTTACAGACCCAGTACTTC
j_call: TRBJ2-5
v_call: TRBV7-3
clone_size: NA
d_call: TRBD2

cdr3_aa: CATSPGNYGYTF
cdr3_nt: TGTGCCACCAGTCCAGGGAACTATGGCTACACCTTC
j_call: TRBJ1-2
v_call: TRBV24-1
clone_size: few
d_call: NA

cdr3_aa: CASSAHRAGQGFGGYTF
cdr3_nt: TGTGCCAGCAGCGCCCACCGAGCGGGACAGGGGTTCGGTGGCTACACCTTC
j_call: TRBJ1-2
v_call: TRBV9
clone_size: NA
d_call: TRBD1

cdr3_aa: CASRRNPGSNEQYF
cdr3_nt: TGTGCCAGCAGACGTAACCCGGGGTCCAATGAGCAGTACTTC
j_call: TRBJ2-7
v_call: TRBV7-2
clone_size: NA
d_call: NA

cdr3_aa: CSATSSGRAYNEQFF
cdr3_nt: TGCAGTGCTACTTCCAGCGGGAGGGCCTACAATGAGCAGTTCTTC
j_call: TRBJ2-1
v_call: TRBV20-1
clone_size: many
d_call: TRBD2

cdr3_aa: CSVITDSAYNEQFF
cdr3_nt: TGCAGCGTCATCACAGATTCAGCGTACAATGAGCAGTTCTTC
j_call: TRBJ2-1
v_call: TRBV29-1
clone_size: NA
d_call: NA

cdr3_aa: CASGVGQSAYNEQFF
cdr3_nt: TGTGCTAGTGGGGTGGGACAGAGCGCCTACAATGAGCAGTTCTTC
j_call: TRBJ2-1
v_call: TRBV12-5
clone_size: NA
d_call: TRBD1

cdr3_aa: CASSLGQTATNEKLFF
cdr3_nt: TGCGCCAGCAGCTTGGGACAGACTGCAACTAATGAAAAACTGTTTTTT
j_call: TRBJ1-4
v_call: TRBV5-1
clone_size: NA
d_call: NA

cdr3_aa: CASSLRLAGDYEQYF
cdr3_nt: TGCGCCAGCAGCCTCCGACTAGCGGGAGACTACGAGCAGTACTTC
j_call: TRBJ2-7
v_call: TRBV4-1
clone_size: few
d_call: TRBD2

cdr3_aa: CASSGQGVYEQYF
cdr3_nt: TGTGCCAGCAGTGGACAGGGTGTCTACGAGCAGTACTTC
j_call: TRBJ2-7
v_call: TRBV12-3/TRBV12-4
clone_size: NA
d_call: TRBD1

cdr3_aa: CASSLSQGDYGYTF
cdr3_nt: TGTGCCAGCAGCCTCTCCCAGGGTGACTATGGCTACACCTTC
j_call: TRBJ1-2
v_call: TRBV7-8
clone_size: once
d_call: NA

cdr3_aa: CASSLTTTPYNEQFF
cdr3_nt: TGTGCCAGCAGCTTAACGACTACGCCCTACAATGAGCAGTTCTTC
j_call: TRBJ2-1
v_call: TRBV7-6
clone_size: few
d_call: NA

cdr3_aa: CASSFGGPGANVLTF
cdr3_nt: TGTGCCAGCAGTTTCGGGGGACCTGGGGCCAACGTCCTGACTTTC
j_call: TRBJ2-6
v_call: TRBV12-3/TRBV12-4
clone_size: NA
d_call: NA

cdr3_aa: CASSLGLAGVYQETQYF
cdr3_nt: TGCGCCAGCAGCTTGGGACTAGCGGGAGTCTATCAAGAGACCCAGTACTTC
j_call: TRBJ2-5
v_call: TRBV5-1
clone_size: few
d_call: TRBD2

cdr3_aa: CASSVGDLGAYEQYF
cdr3_nt: TGTGCCAGCAGCGTAGGGGACCTGGGAGCCTACGAGCAGTACTTC
j_call: TRBJ2-7
v_call: TRBV9
clone_size: few
d_call: NA

cdr3_aa: CASSQGGTATEAFF
cdr3_nt: TGTGCCAGCAGTCAAGGCGGGACAGCCACTGAAGCTTTCTTT
j_call: TRBJ1-1
v_call: TRBV28
clone_size: few
d_call: TRBD1

cdr3_aa: CAAPGQGYEQYF
cdr3_nt: TGCGCCGCCCCGGGACAGGGCTACGAGCAGTACTTC
j_call: TRBJ2-7
v_call: TRBV20-1
clone_size: NA
d_call: TRBD1

cdr3_aa: CASSNDNPTGTAKNIQYF
cdr3_nt: TGTGCCAGCAGCAATGATAACCCAACCGGGACAGCAAAAAACATTCAGTACTTC
j_call: TRBJ2-4
v_call: TRBV21-1
clone_size: NA
d_call: NA

cdr3_aa: CASTLVSYEQYF
cdr3_nt: TGTGCCAGCACCCTAGTCTCCTACGAGCAGTACTTC
j_call: TRBJ2-7
v_call: TRBV7-2
clone_size: few
d_call: NA

cdr3_aa: CASSADSRTDTQYF
cdr3_nt: TGCGCCAGCAGTGCGGACAGCCGCACAGATACGCAGTATTTT
j_call: TRBJ2-3
v_call: TRBV10-1
clone_size: few
d_call: NA

cdr3_aa: CASSQDRTSGRLGEQFF
cdr3_nt: TGCGCCAGCAGCCAAGACCGGACTAGCGGGAGGTTGGGTGAGCAGTTCTTC
j_call: TRBJ2-1
v_call: TRBV4-3
clone_size: NA
d_call: TRBD2

cdr3_aa: CASSEGQGAEYGYTF
cdr3_nt: TGCGCCAGCAGCGAGGGACAGGGGGCTGAGTATGGCTACACCTTC
j_call: TRBJ1-2
v_call: TRBV5-1
clone_size: NA
d_call: TRBD1

cdr3_aa: CAIRRTSAYEQYF
cdr3_nt: TGTGCCATCAGGAGGACTAGCGCTTACGAGCAGTACTTC
j_call: TRBJ2-7
v_call: TRBV10-3
clone_size: NA
d_call: TRBD2